One and the same sample provided the 27 T cell receptor beta chains below, sequenced in a study of identical twins. In TCRdb, the 5' RACE reads were re-called with MiXCR into one record per CDR3 protein. Among about 890,000 distinct CDR3 sequences listed, 9% to 15% were seen once. These same records also appear under a second study, on yellow fever vaccine responses in identical twins.

The sequenced sample consisted of PBMCs. The receptor source for this set is a woman aged 18-30 years in good health.

This clonotype was observed at least ten times. The chain is built from TRBV12-3 or TRBV12-4 and TRBJ2-5; 7 bases match TRBD1. Trimming at V came to 4 bases and at J to 2 bases, leaving 1 base not matched to a gene. The CDR3 extends over 13 amino acids. The CDR3 region has the DNA TGTGCCAGCAGTTGGGGACAGCAAGAGACCCAGTACTTC. Translated, it gives CASSWGQQETQYF.

The chain is built from TRBV5-1 and TRBJ2-1; D not resolved. The CDR3 is 14 amino acids. Per germline, CDR1 SGHRS and CDR2 YFSETQ. Trimming pared 1 base from V and 4 bases from J, leaving 9 bases between. The CDR3 loop reads CASSLQSGYNEQFF. As DNA, the CDR3 is TGCGCCAGCAGCTTGCAGTCCGGGTACAATGAGCAGTTCTTC.

This clonotype was seen ten or more times. J is TRBJ2-3 and V is TRBV4-2; D ambiguous. V was clipped by 0 bases and J by 5 bases, with 12 bases between them. The germline CDR1 and CDR2 sequences are LGHNA and YNFKEQ. The CDR3 runs to 15 residues. CDR3 bases: TGTGCCAGCAGCCAAGAGAGAGGTTCACGAGATACGCAGTATTTT. Encoded protein: CASSQERGSRDTQYF.

The CDR3 DNA is TGTGCCAGCACCCCAATGGGGCAGGGGGCCTACAATGAGCAGTTCTTC. Protein product: CASTPMGQGAYNEQFF. The genes are TRBV6-1 and TRBJ2-1; 7 bases agree with TRBD1. CDR1 and CDR2 (germline): MNHNS, SASEGT. The CDR3 runs to 16 residues. V lost 7 bases to trimming and J lost 2 bases; unmatched junction nucleotides: 11.

This clonotype was detected a few times. The rearrangement uses TRBV6-1 and TRBJ2-2, with 10 bases that match TRBD2. J gave up 0 bases and V 6 bases, and 7 bases lay outside the gene matches. The CDR3 has 17 residues. Germline CDR1 and CDR2: MNHNS and SASEGT. The CDR3 reads CASRSSSGGPNTGELFF. The DNA of the CDR3 is TGTGCCAGCAGGAGCTCTAGCGGGGGACCGAACACCGGGGAGCTGTTTTTT.

J is TRBJ2-7 and V is TRBV20-1; the D gene is possibly TRBD1 (7 bases). The V end lost 3 bases, the J end lost 3 bases, and 18 bases lay between the germline ends. This CDR3 spans 15 amino acids. CDR1 and CDR2 (germline): DFQATT, SNEGSKA (reference sequence). The CDR3 loop is CSASTSGGGNYEQYF. In DNA form, the CDR3 reads TGCAGTGCTAGCACAAGCGGAGGGGGCAACTACGAGCAGTACTTC.

The chain employs TRBV7-3 and TRBJ2-1; D gene uncertain. The CDR3 runs to 15 residues. V gave up 5 bases and J gave up 2 bases, with 13 bases separating them. Germline V gives CDR1 SGHTA, CDR2 FQGTGA. The CDR3 DNA sequence: TGTGCCAGCAGCCAAATGTCAGGACCCTACAATGAGCAGTTCTTC. Its protein is CASSQMSGPYNEQFF.

This clonotype has a count of ten or more. The chain couples TRBV12-3 or TRBV12-4 to TRBJ2-1; D gene ambiguous. The CDR3 extends over 12 amino acids. V lost 6 bases and J 6 bases, leaving 9 bases between the germline ends. CDR3 nucleotides: TGTGCCAGCAGCCCCCTTCCCAATGAGCAGTTCTTC. Its protein product is CASSPLPNEQFF.

This clonotype was counted between two and nine times. J is TRBJ1-1 and V is TRBV18; D remains ambiguous. The CDR3 covers 12 residues. Trimming cost V 1 base and J 6 bases, with 6 bases left between them. CDR1 KGHSH and CDR2 LQKENI come from the germline V gene. The CDR3 reads CASSPQASEAFF. The CDR3 DNA follows: TGTGCCAGCTCACCACAGGCCTCTGAAGCTTTCTTT.

The chain uses TRBV29-1 and TRBJ2-1; D possibly corresponds to TRBD2 (5 bases). Trimming pared 6 bases from V and 0 bases from J, leaving 24 bases between. Germline values: CDR1 SQVTM, CDR2 ANQGSEA. This CDR3 spans 18 amino acids. CDR3 region: CSVALERSPLGSYNEQFF. The CDR3 region has the DNA TGCAGCGTGGCACTAGAACGTAGCCCTTTGGGCTCCTACAATGAGCAGTTCTTC.

At least ten counts were recorded for this clonotype. The chain is built from TRBV12-3 or TRBV12-4 and TRBJ1-1; perhaps TRBD1 as D (5 bases). The CDR3 is 15 residues long. Trimming took off 5 bases at V and 6 bases at J, with 19 bases between the two ends. The CDR3 DNA sequence: TGTGCCAGCAGTCTCCGGGCCGGTATAGGGGCTGAAGCTTTCTTT. Its protein is CASSLRAGIGAEAFF.

The V call is TRBV5-1, the J call TRBJ2-5, with TRBD2 matching 9 bases. This CDR3 comprises 14 residues. Germline V CDR1 and CDR2: SGHRS, YFSETQ. V lost 5 bases, J lost 1 base, and 3 bases stayed unmatched. CDR3 nucleotides: TGCGCCAGCAGGCTAGCGGGGTTCCAAGAGACCCAGTACTTC. Translating it yields CASRLAGFQETQYF.

This clonotype was recorded at least ten times. The rearrangement joins TRBV4-1 to TRBJ1-1; TRBD1 is a possible D gene (5 bases). V lost 0 bases and J 4 bases, leaving 12 bases between the germline ends. CDR3 length: 15 residues. The V gene's germline CDR1 is MGHRA and CDR2 YSYEKL. The DNA of the CDR3 is TGCGCCAGCAGCCAAGATCCCGGGGGGGGCACTGAAGCTTTCTTT. It encodes CASSQDPGGGTEAFF.

The rearrangement joins TRBV29-1 to TRBJ2-3, with D possibly matching TRBD2 (6 bases). The CDR3 contains 13 residues. The V end was cut by 4 bases, the J end by 2 bases, with 10 bases between. Germline V gene sequence: CDR1 SQVTM, CDR2 ANQGSEA. The CDR3 sequence: CSVAGENTDTQYF. The CDR3, as DNA: TGCAGCGTTGCGGGGGAGAACACAGATACGCAGTATTTT.

The rearrangement uses TRBV2 and TRBJ1-5, with D unresolved. The germline CDR1 and CDR2 sequences are SNHLY and FYNNEI. The CDR3 spans 13 residues. Deletions cut 10 bases from V and 1 base from J, with 11 bases between. CDR3 DNA sequence: TGTGCCATAAGGAAGGACAGCAATCAGCCCCAGCATTTT. Its protein is CAIRKDSNQPQHF. Variable domain in full (rest from reference TRBV2 and TRBJ1-5): EPEVTQTPSHQVTQMGQEVILRCVPISNHLYFYWYRQILGQKVEFLVSFYNNEISEKSEIFDDQFSVERPDGSNFTLKIRSTKLEDSAMYFCAIRKDSNQPQHFGDGTRLSIL.

This clonotype was found many times. V gene TRBV28 combines with J gene TRBJ1-3; D remains unclear. The germline V and J ends were trimmed by 2 bases and 0 bases, with 8 bases remaining between them. Looked up from germline, CDR1 is MDHEN and CDR2 is SYDVKM. The CDR3 runs to 15 residues. CDR3 sequence: CASSLTRSSGNTIYF. CDR3 DNA: TGTGCCAGCAGTTTAACCCGGAGCTCTGGAAACACCATATATTTT.

The sample holds a few counts of this clonotype. The chain links TRBV19 to TRBJ1-2; 7 positions agree with TRBD1. Trimming took 3 bases from V and 1 from J; bases not matched to a gene: 5. The CDR3 is 15 amino acids. The V gene's germline CDR1 is LNHDA and CDR2 SQIVND (reference sequence). CDR3 residues: CASSIPGQINYGYTF. The CDR3, as DNA: TGTGCCAGTAGTATCCCGGGACAGATTAACTATGGCTACACCTTC.

The sample holds a few counts of this clonotype. The chain is built from TRBV6-5 and TRBJ2-2; D perhaps matches TRBD1 (6 bases). Trimming removed 2 bases at V and 3 bases at J, with 10 bases between. Per the germline V gene, CDR1 is MNHEY and CDR2 is SVGAGI. The CDR3 runs 15 residues. The CDR3 DNA reads as TGTGCCAGCAGTTACACAGGGTCAGACACCGGGGAGCTGTTTTTT. Its protein product is CASSYTGSDTGELFF.

This clonotype was seen repeatedly, ten times or more. The gene calls are TRBV6-1 and TRBJ2-3; D is uncertain. This CDR3 is 14 amino acids long. Trimming shortened V by 4 bases and J by 0 bases, and 8 bases separated the two germline ends. The germline CDR1 and CDR2 sequences are MNHNS and SASEGT. The CDR3 protein is CASSADHSTDTQYF. The CDR3, as DNA: TGTGCCAGCAGTGCCGACCATAGCACAGATACGCAGTATTTT.

This clonotype showed up just a few times. The CDR3 DNA reads TGTGCCATCAGTGAGTCATATGCGGGGCCTCTACGCACAGATACGCAGTATTTT. Amino acids: CAISESYAGPLRTDTQYF. The chain uses TRBV10-3 and TRBJ2-3; tentative D call: TRBD2 (6 bases). This CDR3 contains 18 residues. V was pared by 0 bases and J by 1 base, with 17 bases between. CDR1 is ENHRY, CDR2 SYGVKD, per germline.

This clonotype was counted at least ten times. V is TRBV4-1 and J is TRBJ2-7; no clear D. The CDR3 has 13 amino acids. The germline V gene encodes CDR1 MGHRA and CDR2 YSYEKL. V was trimmed by 1 base and J by 0 bases, leaving 4 bases between them. The CDR3: CASSQGSSYEQYV. The CDR3 DNA is TGCGCCAGCAGCCAAGGAAGCTCCTACGAGCAGTACGTC.

In regard to this clonotype: Sequence at one end of the junction differs from germline and may be a read error. This rearrangement joins TRBV5-6 to TRBJ2-2; TRBD1 is a possible D gene (7 bases). Germline values: CDR1 SGHDT, CDR2 YYEEEE. The CDR3 covers 15 residues. The CDR3 protein is CASSRQGLDTGEVFF. As DNA, the CDR3 is TGTGCCAGCAGCCGACAGGGTTTGGACACCGGGGAGGTGTTTTTT.

J is TRBJ1-2 and V is TRBV2; the D gene is possibly TRBD1 (5 bases). CDR3 size: 15 residues. Germline lookup yields CDR1 SNHLY and CDR2 FYNNEI. Trimming shortened V by 5 bases and J by 8 bases, and 21 bases separated the two germline ends. The CDR3 DNA sequence: TGTGCCAGCAGTCCTAAGGGGTTCGGGCCCTCCGGCTACACCTTC. Translated: CASSPKGFGPSGYTF.

This clonotype occurred a few times. This sequence joins TRBV3-1 and TRBJ2-1; 8 bases are a match to TRBD1. Germline CDR1 and CDR2: LGHDT and YNNKEL (reference sequence). Trimming removed 1 base from V and 8 bases from J; junction bases left unmatched: 19. The CDR3 runs to 19 residues. The CDR3 region has the DNA TGTGCCAGCAGCCAAGTGGGGACAACAGGGGGTCTTTCGTCCGATGAGCAGTTCTTC. Translation gives CASSQVGTTGGLSSDEQFF.

The V and J genes are TRBV10-3 and TRBJ2-7; 9 bases match TRBD1. J gave up 6 bases and V 5 bases, and 2 bases lay outside the gene matches. The CDR3 has 12 residues. The germline V gene encodes CDR1 ENHRY and CDR2 SYGVKD. The CDR3 reads CAISRDRVEQYV. DNA of the CDR3: TGTGCCATCAGTAGGGACAGGGTCGAGCAGTACGTC.

This clonotype was observed many times. The J gene is TRBJ1-6, the V gene TRBV20-1; a weak D match, TRBD1 (6 bases). The germline V and J ends were trimmed by 1 base and 7 bases, with 17 bases remaining between them. Germline V gene sequence: CDR1 DFQATT, CDR2 SNEGSKA (reference sequence). The CDR3 runs to 16 residues. For the CDR3, the DNA is TGCAGTGCTAGAGGACGTCGGGACAAGTTAAATTCACCCCTCCACTTT. Translation gives CSARGRRDKLNSPLHF.

This clonotype was recorded a few times. The rearrangement joins TRBV10-3 to TRBJ1-2; no definite D call. CDR1 and CDR2 (germline): ENHRY, SYGVKD. The CDR3 length is 13 residues. V was trimmed by 0 bases and J by 4 bases, leaving 6 bases between them. In nucleotides, the CDR3 is TGTGCCATCAGTGAGTCGATAGGCTATGGCTACACCTTC. Translation: CAISESIGYGYTF.